What follows are 11 T cell receptor beta chains derived from one specimen sequenced in a study of graft-versus-host responses after intestinal transplantation. Sequencing was performed with immunoSEQ multiplex PCR; in TCRdb, only in-frame clones are kept and a portion is missing. The sample has about 9,500 clones; approximately 88% are singletons. Sequenced here: PBMCs, sampled 242 days after intestinal transplant. The receptors originated from a human patient who received an intestinal transplant, so some T cells may come from the graft donor.

CDR3 amino acids: CASSTGPLYEQYF. DNA for the CDR3: TGTGCCAGCAGTACGGGACCGTTATACGAGCAGTACTTC. V usage is TRBV28 and J usage is TRBJ2-7; D tentatively reads TRBD1 or TRBD2 (5 bases each). V lost 5 bases and J lost 4, with 12 bases in between. Per germline, CDR1 MDHEN and CDR2 SYDVKM. The CDR3 length is 13 residues.

The chain couples TRBV4-3 to TRBJ2-7, with D tentatively TRBD1 (5 bases). The length of the CDR3 is 15 residues. The ends were cut back, 0 bases at V and 3 bases at J, with 12 bases in the middle. Germline V CDR1 and CDR2: LGHNA, YSLEER. The CDR3 DNA reads TGCGCCAGCAGCCAAGATATAGGACACCTCTACGAGCAGTACTTC. Protein sequence: CASSQDIGHLYEQYF.

The V gene is TRBV28, the J gene TRBJ2-7; the match to TRBD2 covers 10 bases. The CDR3 has 17 residues. V was pared by 7 bases and J by 3 bases, with 15 bases of the junction left unmatched. Germline CDR1 and CDR2: MDHEN and SYDVKM. The CDR3, as DNA: TGTGCCAGCATGGGGACTAGCGCGGGAAGGGTACTCTACGAGCAGTACTTC. This gives the protein CASMGTSAGRVLYEQYF.

The chain uses TRBV11-3 and TRBJ2-1; TRBD1 might be the D (7 bases). CDR3 length: 15 amino acids. V was clipped by 3 bases and J by 4 bases, with 13 bases between them. CDR1 SGHNT and CDR2 YENEEA come from the germline V gene. The CDR3, as DNA: TGTGCCAGCAGCTTGGGCAGGGGGGAATACAATGAGCAGTTCTTC. Translated, it gives CASSLGRGEYNEQFF.

The chain carries TRBV6-5 and TRBJ2-7; D is tentatively TRBD1 or TRBD2 (5 bases each). Germline CDR1 reads MNHEY; CDR2 reads SVGAGI. Trimming took off 2 bases at V and 2 bases at J, with 10 bases between the two ends. This CDR3 has 14 amino acids. DNA of the CDR3: TGTGCCAGCAGTTACGGGACCGGTACCTACGAGCAGTACTTC. Its translation: CASSYGTGTYEQYF.

V usage is TRBV27 and J usage is TRBJ2-7, with 9 bases matching TRBD2. V lost 5 bases to trimming and J lost 2 bases; unmatched junction nucleotides: 7. This CDR3 region has 15 residues. Germline CDR1 reads MNHEY; CDR2 reads SMNVEV (reference sequence). The CDR3 DNA reads as TGTGCCAGCAGTCCGTTCGCGGGAGGGCCCTACGAGCAGTACTTC. It is translated as CASSPFAGGPYEQYF.

This clone has more than one count but fewer than ten. The V and J genes are TRBV7-2 and TRBJ1-4; D possibly corresponds to TRBD1 (5 bases). Germline assignment: CDR1 SGHTA and CDR2 FQGNSA. V lost 0 bases and J lost 7, with 18 bases in between. This CDR3 is built from 17 residues. The CDR3 coding sequence is TGTGCCAGCAGCTTAGCGTTCGATCTTCAGCAGGGTGAAAAACTGTTTTTT. It yields the protein CASSLAFDLQQGEKLFF.

V gene TRBV5-5 combines with J gene TRBJ1-2; D perhaps matches TRBD1 (5 bases). Germline V gives CDR1 SGHKS, CDR2 YYEKEE (reference sequence). V lost 1 base and J lost 8, with 15 bases in between. This CDR3 has 14 amino acids. CDR3 residues: CASSLYGGEAGYTF. In DNA, the CDR3 is TGTGCCAGCAGCTTGTACGGGGGAGAGGCAGGCTACACCTTC.

This chain uses TRBV7-9 with TRBJ1-2; TRBD1 might be the D (5 bases). V was clipped by 0 bases and J by 7 bases, with 15 bases between them. This CDR3 is built from 15 residues. Germline V gene data show CDR1 as SEHNR and CDR2 as FQNEAQ (reference sequence). The CDR3: CASSLARGDGGGYTF. DNA for the CDR3: TGTGCCAGCAGCTTAGCAAGGGGCGATGGGGGTGGCTACACCTTC. Full variable domain (rest looked up from reference TRBV7-9 and TRBJ1-2): DTGVSQNPRHKITKRGQNVTFRCDPISEHNRLYWYRQTLGQGPEFLTYFQNEAQLEKSRLLSDRFSAERPKGSFSTLEIQRTEQGDSAMYLCASSLARGDGGGYTFGSGTRLTVV.

The genes are TRBV6-6 and TRBJ2-1; D unclear. Looked up from germline, CDR1 is MNHNY and CDR2 is SVGAGI (reference sequence). The germline V and J ends were trimmed by 2 bases and 6 bases, with 8 bases remaining between them. This CDR3 is 13 amino acids long. The CDR3 region is CASSYGEGNEQFF. DNA for the CDR3: TGTGCCAGCAGTTACGGGGAAGGCAATGAGCAGTTCTTC.

The rearrangement links TRBV5-1 to TRBJ2-2; D gene uncertain. The CDR3 runs to 14 residues. Deletions cut 0 bases from V and 4 bases from J, with 7 bases between. From germline, CDR1 is SGHRS and CDR2 YFSETQ. CDR3 sequence: CASSLEMLTGELFF. The CDR3 DNA reads as TGCGCCAGCAGCTTGGAAATGCTCACCGGGGAGCTGTTTTTT.